One and the same sample provided the 26 T cell receptor beta chains below, sequenced in a study of regulatory T cells in long-lasting Graves disease. Specified time point: persistent/refractory GD, antithyroid drugs over 5 years with positive TRAb. Preparation of the TCR library used RNA extracted from PBMCs. Arm-PCR of CDR3 regions and iRepertoire HTBI primers were used to build TCR beta libraries. TCRdb recomputed calls from the multiplex PCR reads with MiXCR, one row per CDR3 protein. The sample has roughly 400,000 distinct CDR3 sequences, around 23% seen once. The sequencing used peripheral blood mononuclear cells (PBMCs), collected when the disease was refractory, from a patient treated with antithyroid drugs. These receptors were obtained from a female donor with Graves disease.

The rearrangement joins TRBV7-9 to TRBJ2-2; D remains unclear. The CDR3 length is 15 residues. The V end lost 3 bases, the J end lost 1 base, and 9 bases lay between the germline ends. Per the germline V gene, CDR1 is SEHNR and CDR2 is FQNEAQ (reference sequence). The CDR3 DNA is TGTGCCAGCAGCTTTATGTTCGGGAACACCGGGGAGCTGTTTTTT. Its translation: CASSFMFGNTGELFF. Using reference TRBV7-9 and TRBJ2-2 for the parts outside the CDR3, the full variable domain is DTGVSQNPRHKITKRGQNVTFRCDPISEHNRLYWYRQTLGQGPEFLTYFQNEAQLEKSRLLSDRFSAERPKGSFSTLEIQRTEQGDSAMYLCASSFMFGNTGELFFGEGSRLTVL.

This clonotype was counted only a few times. This chain connects TRBV7-2 to TRBJ2-2; D is unresolved. Germline assignment: CDR1 SGHTA and CDR2 FQGNSA. The CDR3 spans 10 residues. With 5 bases removed from V and 8 bases from J, the gap between germline ends came to 3 bases. The DNA for the CDR3 is TGTGCCAGCAGCGAGGGGGAGCTGTTTTTT. Its translation is CASSEGELFF.

This clonotype came up many times. The chain recombines TRBV28 with TRBJ2-7; tentatively, D is TRBD1 (6 bases). V dropped 4 bases and J dropped 3 bases, with 22 bases sitting between them. The CDR3 has 17 residues. Germline values: CDR1 MDHEN, CDR2 SYDVKM. The CDR3 DNA follows: TGTGCCAGCAGTTGGAACCCGACAGGCGAGTCGGGCTACGAGCAGTACTTC. Its translation: CASSWNPTGESGYEQYF.

There are many counts of this clonotype. The chain combines TRBV25-1 with TRBJ2-5; TRBD2 matches 9 bases. The V gene's germline CDR1 is MGHDK and CDR2 SYGVNS. Germline trimming cut 4 bases from V and 5 bases from J; bases unmatched to any gene: 5. This CDR3 spans 14 amino acids. Here the CDR3 reads CASSVSGSGETQYF. Here the CDR3 DNA reads TGTGCCAGCAGTGTTAGCGGGAGTGGGGAGACCCAGTACTTC.

This clonotype was seen ten or more times. The V and J genes are TRBV28 and TRBJ2-7, with 8 bases that match TRBD2. J was trimmed by 3 bases and V by 5 bases; bases with no gene match: 6. The CDR3 length is 14 residues. The germline CDR1 and CDR2 sequences are MDHEN and SYDVKM. DNA of the CDR3: TGTGCCAGCAGTGGACTAGCAGAAGTCTACGAGCAGTACTTC. Translated: CASSGLAEVYEQYF. Full variable domain (missing parts from reference TRBV28 and TRBJ2-7): DVKVTQSSRYLVKRTGEKVFLECVQDMDHENMFWYRQDPGLGLRLIYFSYDVKMKEKGDIPEGYSVSREKKERFSLILESASTNQTSMYLCASSGLAEVYEQYFGPGTRLTVT.

This clonotype was found many times. The V and J genes are TRBV2 and TRBJ2-4; D tentatively fits TRBD1 or TRBD2 (5 bases each). The CDR3 spans 16 residues. Trimming removed 5 bases from V and 0 bases from J, with 14 bases in between. The germline V gene has CDR1 SNHLY and CDR2 FYNNEI. This chain's CDR3 is CASSWGRQLAKNIQYF. Written as DNA, the CDR3 is TGTGCCAGCAGTTGGGGACGACAGCTAGCCAAAAACATTCAGTACTTC.

This clonotype was seen more than once but under ten times. The chain links TRBV20-1 to TRBJ1-1; D is perhaps TRBD1 (5 bases). The CDR3 is made up of 15 amino acids. Between the trimmed V and J ends, which lost 0 bases and 4 bases, there was a span of 15 bases. The germline V gene has CDR1 DFQATT and CDR2 SNEGSKA (reference sequence). CDR3 sequence: CSARDYEGRSTEAFF. CDR3 nucleotides: TGCAGTGCTAGAGATTATGAGGGGCGGAGCACTGAAGCTTTCTTT.

This clonotype was detected only a few times. V gene TRBV3-1 combines with J gene TRBJ2-7, with 7 positions matching TRBD1. CDR3 length: 16 residues. Germline CDR1 LGHDT, CDR2 YNNKEL (reference sequence). J gave up 1 base and V 0 bases, and 6 bases lay outside the gene matches. The CDR3 here is CASSQDGTDPSYEQYF. CDR3 bases: TGTGCCAGCAGCCAAGATGGGACAGACCCTTCCTACGAGCAGTACTTC.

The chain couples TRBV27 to TRBJ2-7, with TRBD1 identical over 10 bases. Germline CDR1 MNHEY, CDR2 SMNVEV (reference sequence). The CDR3 sequence is 17 residues long. The V segment lost 3 bases and the J segment 0 bases; nucleotides outside the gene matches: 8. The CDR3 spells CASSFQTGGPGSYEQYF. In DNA form, the CDR3 reads TGTGCCAGCAGTTTCCAGACAGGGGGCCCTGGCTCCTACGAGCAGTACTTC.

This clonotype was detected many times. The chain links TRBV28 to TRBJ2-5, with TRBD2 as a possible D gene (6 bases). CDR1 is MDHEN and CDR2 is SYDVKM in the germline V gene. V was clipped by 3 bases and J by 1 base, with 18 bases between them. The CDR3 contains 17 residues. In DNA, the CDR3 is TGTGCCAGCAGTTTTCGGGACTGGGGCGGGATCCAAGAGACCCAGTACTTC. As protein: CASSFRDWGGIQETQYF.

This clonotype was detected many times. The chain employs TRBV20-1 and TRBJ1-3; D is unresolved. CDR3 length equals 17 residues. V was pared by 3 bases and J by 3 bases, with 21 bases between. CDR1 and CDR2 from the germline V gene are DFQATT and SNEGSKA (reference sequence). CDR3: CSARERIGTSGGNTIYF. The CDR3 nucleotides read TGCAGTGCTAGGGAACGAATAGGAACCTCGGGTGGAAACACCATATATTTT.

The chain is built from TRBV29-1 and TRBJ2-1, with TRBD1 matching over 7 bases. Per germline, CDR1 SQVTM and CDR2 ANQGSEA. The length of the CDR3 is 15 residues. Trimming at V came to 3 bases and at J to 4 bases, leaving 9 bases not matched to a gene. The CDR3 region has the DNA TGCAGCGTTGATACCCCGGGACAGTTTTACAATGAGCAGTTCTTC. As protein: CSVDTPGQFYNEQFF.

This clonotype was found many times. The chain recombines TRBV7-2 with TRBJ1-4, with D possibly being TRBD1 (5 bases). Germline V gene sequence: CDR1 SGHTA, CDR2 FQGNSA. CDR3 length: 14 amino acids. The ends were cut back, 3 bases at V and 4 bases at J, with 9 bases in the middle. DNA for the CDR3: TGTGCCAGCAGCTTGGGACTTTTTAATGAAAAACTGTTTTTT. The encoded protein is CASSLGLFNEKLFF.

This clonotype was seen once. The chain uses TRBV20-1 and TRBJ1-5; 9 bases match TRBD1. With V trimmed by 4 bases and J by 7 bases, 17 bases remained unmatched. Germline V gives CDR1 DFQATT, CDR2 SNEGSKA (reference sequence). This CDR3 spans 17 amino acids. This CDR3 is CSAMSETGTGYSQPQHF. In nucleotides, the CDR3 is TGCAGTGCTATGTCGGAAACCGGGACAGGGTATAGCCAGCCCCAGCATTTT.

This clonotype showed up many times. The gene calls are TRBV28 and TRBJ1-6; maybe TRBD1 (6 bases). The CDR3 is 17 amino acids. Germline V CDR1 and CDR2: MDHEN, SYDVKM. V dropped 7 bases and J dropped 7 bases, with 23 bases sitting between them. The CDR3 DNA reads as TGTGCCAGCACCCCACCCGCCAGGGGAGTTTGGAATTCACCCCTCCACTTT. Its translation is CASTPPARGVWNSPLHF.

In this sample, this clonotype turned up many times. The chain couples TRBV28 to TRBJ2-7; 9 bases map to TRBD1. V gave up 7 bases and J gave up 2 bases; unmatched junction bases: 9. The CDR3 loop spans 15 amino acids. The germline CDR1 and CDR2 sequences are MDHEN and SYDVKM. This CDR3 reads CASTYGGQGTYEQYF. CDR3 nucleotides: TGTGCCAGCACATATGGGGGACAGGGCACCTACGAGCAGTACTTC.

The genes are TRBV11-2 and TRBJ2-1; 8 positions agree with TRBD2. Germline loops: CDR1 SGHAT, CDR2 FQNNGV. Unmatched junction bases numbered 7, after V lost 3 bases and J lost 6 bases. This CDR3 spans 15 amino acids. CDR3: CASSFYSGTGNEQFF. The CDR3 DNA reads as TGTGCCAGCAGCTTCTATAGCGGGACTGGCAATGAGCAGTTCTTC.

This clonotype was seen at least ten times. The chain carries TRBV11-2 and TRBJ2-2; D not resolved. CDR3 length equals 13 residues. Trimming cost V 5 bases and J 2 bases, with 6 bases left between them. Germline-derived CDR1 and CDR2 are SGHAT and FQNNGV. In DNA, the CDR3 is TGTGCCAGCAGCCGAGATAACACCGGGGAGCTGTTTTTT. This sequence encodes CASSRDNTGELFF. Full variable domain (missing parts from reference TRBV11-2 and TRBJ2-2): EAGVAQSPRYKIIEKRQSVAFWCNPISGHATLYWYQQILGQGPKLLIQFQNNGVVDDSQLPKDRFSAERLKGVDSTLKIQPAKLEDSAVYLCASSRDNTGELFFGEGSRLTVL.

The DNA for the CDR3 is TGCAGTGCTAGAGAGCGTCAGGCCAGGGGGCCCTCCTATAATTCACCCCTCCACTTT. Translated: CSARERQARGPSYNSPLHF. The chain couples TRBV20-1 to TRBJ1-6, with TRBD1 identical over 8 bases. V lost 0 bases, J lost 0 bases, and 10 bases stayed unmatched. The CDR3 loop spans 19 amino acids. The V gene's germline CDR1 is DFQATT and CDR2 SNEGSKA (reference sequence).

J is TRBJ2-7 and V is TRBV4-1; D perhaps matches TRBD2 (5 bases). The CDR3 totals 14 residues. Germline values: CDR1 MGHRA, CDR2 YSYEKL. V lost 2 bases and J lost 1, with 9 bases in between. The chain's CDR3 is CASSQLPGSYEQYF. The CDR3 coding sequence is TGCGCCAGCAGCCAACTTCCGGGATCCTACGAGCAGTACTTC.

This clonotype has a count of ten or more. The rearrangement joins TRBV27 to TRBJ2-5; 7 bases map to TRBD1. The germline CDR1 and CDR2 sequences are MNHEY and SMNVEV (reference sequence). V shed 5 bases and J 1 base; nucleotides not matched to a gene: 4. The CDR3 runs 14 residues. CDR3 protein: CASSAWDSQETQYF. The CDR3 region has the DNA TGTGCCAGCAGTGCGTGGGACAGCCAAGAGACCCAGTACTTC.

A word on this clonotype: This may arise from a read error, as a much more abundant clone is one base away. The chain recombines TRBV28 with TRBJ2-7; 7 positions match TRBD1. Per germline, CDR1 MDHEN and CDR2 SYDVKM. The CDR3 contains 15 residues. V dropped 5 bases and J dropped 12; count of bases not matched to a gene: 19. The CDR3 protein is CASSPAGTVTPHGYF. Written as DNA, the CDR3 is TGTGCCAGCAGTCCCGCCGGGACAGTGACCCCCCATGGGTACTTC.

The chain employs TRBV20-1 and TRBJ1-5; D not certain. Germline CDR1 reads DFQATT; CDR2 reads SNEGSKA (reference sequence). The CDR3 covers 14 residues. Trimming shortened V by 4 bases and J by 1 base, and 11 bases separated the two germline ends. The CDR3 region has the DNA TGCAGTGCTACAACGGGGATCAGCAATCAGCCCCAGCATTTT. Translation gives CSATTGISNQPQHF.

A remark on this clonotype: This may arise from a read error, as a much more abundant clone is one base away. The chain joins TRBV12-3 or TRBV12-4 to TRBJ2-7, with 7 bases aligning to TRBD2. V lost 1 base to trimming and J lost 6 bases; unmatched junction nucleotides: 15. The CDR3 length is 17 residues. In DNA, the CDR3 is TGTGCCAGCAGTTTAGTCCCCTGGGGACTAACAGGCGGCGAGCAGTACTTC. This translates into CASSLVPWGLTGGEQYF.

This clonotype has a count of ten or more. V and J are TRBV2 and TRBJ1-3, with D perhaps matching TRBD1 (5 bases). Germline V gene sequence: CDR1 SNHLY, CDR2 FYNNEI. V was trimmed by 5 bases and J by 0 bases, leaving 14 bases between them. The CDR3 has 16 amino acids. The CDR3 bases are TGTGCCAGCAGTCTCCTGGACACCTACTCTGGAAACACCATATATTTT. Translation gives CASSLLDTYSGNTIYF.

This clonotype was seen many times. CDR3 nucleotides: TGTGCCAGCAGCGGCGGACAGGTTGATATAGATGGCTACACCTTC. Translated, it gives CASSGGQVDIDGYTF. The chain carries TRBV7-9 and TRBJ1-2; 7 nucleotides align to TRBD1. V lost 5 bases, J lost 6 bases, and 12 bases stayed unmatched. Germline lookup yields CDR1 SEHNR and CDR2 FQNEAQ (reference sequence). The CDR3 extends over 15 amino acids.